The 20 T cell receptor beta chains below were found in one sample sequenced in a study of CD8+CD57+ T cells in acquired aplastic anemia. TCR beta VDJ and CDR3 profiling used genomic DNA as template. TCRdb re-derived calls from the reads in MiXCR, one entry per CDR3 protein. The table has about 190,000 distinct CDR3 sequences, roughly half seen once. The sample taken for sequencing was sorted CD4+, CD8+, or CD8+CD57+ T cells (not recorded which) from PBMCs. These receptors all come from a human donor in good health, serving as a control.

The genes are TRBV9 and TRBJ2-1, with a possible D match to TRBD2 (5 bases). Germline V gives CDR1 SGDLS, CDR2 YYNGEE. The CDR3 covers 15 residues. Trimming cost V 0 bases and J 1 base, with 8 bases left between them. The CDR3 DNA sequence: TGTGCCAGCAGCGTAGGAGGGCCTTCCTACAATGAGCAGTTCTTC. This gives the protein CASSVGGPSYNEQFF. The whole variable domain, remainder taken from reference TRBV9 and TRBJ2-1, is DSGVTQTPKHLITATGQRVTLRCSPRSGDLSVYWYQQSLDQGLQFLIQYYNGEERAKGNILERFSAQQFPDLHSELNLSSLELGDSALYFCASSVGGPSYNEQFFGPGTRLTVL.

This clonotype was recorded many times. The chain recombines TRBV7-2 with TRBJ1-1; D is perhaps TRBD1 (5 bases). This CDR3 has 13 residues. V was clipped by 3 bases and J by 2 bases, with 7 bases between them. The germline V gene has CDR1 SGHTA and CDR2 FQGNSA. As DNA, the CDR3 is TGTGCCAGCAGCTTTGACAGCAACACTGAAGCTTTCTTT. Amino acid sequence: CASSFDSNTEAFF.

This chain's CDR3 is CSARDYLGQGGETQYF. The CDR3 DNA reads as TGCAGTGCTAGAGACTACCTGGGACAGGGGGGCGAGACCCAGTACTTC. The chain is built from TRBV20-1 and TRBJ2-5, with 11 bases identical to TRBD1. V was pared by 0 bases and J by 5 bases, with 8 bases of the junction left unmatched. Germline-derived CDR1 and CDR2 are DFQATT and SNEGSKA (reference sequence). The CDR3 runs 16 residues.

The rearrangement joins TRBV7-6 to TRBJ2-6, with 10 bases identical to TRBD1. V dropped 0 bases and J dropped 0; count of bases not matched to a gene: 8. CDR1 and CDR2 (germline): SGHVS, FNYEAQ. CDR3 length: 20 amino acids. The CDR3 reads CASSLAPRQGATSGANVLTF. The CDR3 nucleotides are TGTGCCAGCAGCTTAGCCCCACGACAGGGGGCTACCTCTGGGGCCAACGTCCTGACTTTC.

About this clonotype: It may be a read error: a sequence one base away is much more abundant. This chain connects TRBV5-8 to TRBJ2-4; 11 bases are a match to TRBD1. Germline CDR1 reads SGHTS; CDR2 reads YDEGEE. The CDR3 totals 15 residues. This chain's CDR3 is CVSSNGQGAANIQYF. The CDR3 DNA reads as TGTGTCAGCAGCAATGGACAGGGGGCAGCAAACATTCAGTACTTC.

A word on this clonotype: One end of the junction fails to match germline, which may point to a read error. This chain connects TRBV10-3 to TRBJ1-1, with D possibly TRBD1 on 5 matching bases. Germline V gene sequence: CDR1 ENHRY, CDR2 SYGVKD. The CDR3 loop spans 13 amino acids. The CDR3 reads CAISAAGGTETFF. For the CDR3, the DNA is TGTGCCATCAGTGCAGCCGGTGGGACTGAAACTTTCTTT.

This chain links TRBV20-1 with TRBJ2-2; possible D gene TRBD1, 5 bases. V shed 5 bases and J shed 7 bases, with 14 bases lying between them. This CDR3 is 13 amino acids long. Per the germline V gene, CDR1 is DFQATT and CDR2 is SNEGSKA (reference sequence). CDR3 protein: CSARQGVDGELFF. The CDR3 region has the DNA TGCAGTGCTCGGCAGGGTGTGGACGGGGAGCTGTTTTTT.

The chain uses TRBV2 and TRBJ1-1, with 8 bases that match TRBD1. The CDR3 contains 13 residues. Germline V gene sequence: CDR1 SNHLY, CDR2 FYNNEI. V lost 0 bases and J lost 8; bases outside the gene matches: 2. CDR3 in DNA: TGTGCCAGCAGTGAAGCAGGACAGGGAGAAGCTTTCTTT. As protein: CASSEAGQGEAFF.

The V and J genes are TRBV29-1 and TRBJ1-1; D is possibly TRBD1 (5 bases). CDR1 and CDR2 from the germline V gene are SQVTM and ANQGSEA. Trimming removed 2 bases at V and 1 base at J, with 14 bases between. CDR3 size: 15 residues. The CDR3 is CSVESIGRANTEAFF. CDR3 coding DNA: TGCAGCGTTGAATCTATAGGCAGGGCGAACACTGAAGCTTTCTTT.

This clonotype was observed many times. The chain carries TRBV2 and TRBJ1-2; TRBD1 aligns across 7 bases. The V segment lost 3 bases and the J segment 2 bases; nucleotides outside the gene matches: 3. The length of the CDR3 is 14 residues. Germline values: CDR1 SNHLY, CDR2 FYNNEI. The CDR3 loop is CASSDGTANYGYTF. CDR3 coding DNA: TGTGCCAGCAGTGATGGGACAGCAAACTATGGCTACACCTTC.

The chain joins TRBV29-1 to TRBJ1-3; TRBD1 might be the D (5 bases). V was shortened by 4 bases and J by 2 bases, with 6 bases between the two germline ends. Germline lookup yields CDR1 SQVTM and CDR2 ANQGSEA. The CDR3 has 12 residues. DNA of the CDR3: TGCAGCGTTGTAGGGGCTGGAAACACCATATATTTT. This translates into CSVVGAGNTIYF.

The V gene is TRBV4-1, the J gene TRBJ2-7; 9 bases are a match to TRBD1. This CDR3 region has 15 residues. J was trimmed by 2 bases and V by 1 base; bases with no gene match: 3. Germline assignment: CDR1 MGHRA and CDR2 YSYEKL. The DNA of the CDR3 is TGCGCCAGCAGCCAAGCGGGACAGGGTGCCTACGAGCAGTACTTC. Translating gives CASSQAGQGAYEQYF.

Turning to this clonotype: Its ends do not fully match the called genes, so a read error is possible. The chain joins TRBV28 to TRBJ2-7; 7 bases are shared with TRBD1. This CDR3 region has 15 residues. Germline V gives CDR1 MDHEN, CDR2 SYDVKM. The CDR3 DNA sequence: TGTGTCAGCAGTCCCGCCCCAGACAGGGCAGACGAGCAGTACTTC. The encoded protein is CVSSPAPDRADEQYF.

This clonotype was counted at least ten times. This chain joins TRBV20-1 and TRBJ1-2; D gene uncertain. There are 11 residues in the CDR3. Trimming took 6 bases from V and 1 from J, leaving 6 bases between them. Germline V CDR1 and CDR2: DFQATT, SNEGSKA (reference sequence). CDR3: CSAVYNYGYTF. The CDR3 DNA follows: TGCAGTGCCGTATATAACTATGGCTACACCTTC.

This sequence joins TRBV7-9 and TRBJ2-5; no clear D gene. The CDR3 length is 14 residues. Trimming cost V 2 bases and J 4 bases, with 11 bases left between them. From germline, CDR1 is SEHNR and CDR2 FQNEAQ (reference sequence). The CDR3: CASSLTTPGETQYF. CDR3 nucleotide sequence: TGTGCCAGCAGCTTAACCACCCCCGGAGAGACCCAGTACTTC.

The V call is TRBV19, the J call TRBJ2-5, with 15 bases matching TRBD2. Trimming removed 3 bases from V and 5 bases from J; junction bases left unmatched: 1. The CDR3 loop spans 15 amino acids. Per germline, CDR1 LNHDA and CDR2 SQIVND (reference sequence). The CDR3, as DNA: TGTGCCAGTAGTATCGGACTAGCGGGGGGGGAGACCCAGTACTTC. It translates to CASSIGLAGGETQYF. Full variable domain (outside the CDR3, taken from reference TRBV19 and TRBJ2-5): DGGITQSPKYLFRKEGQNVTLSCEQNLNHDAMYWYRQDPGQGLRLIYYSQIVNDFQKGDIAEGYSVSREKKESFPLTVTSAQKNPTAFYLCASSIGLAGGETQYFGPGTRLLVL.

The CDR3: CASSRDWDGRELFF. CDR3 DNA: TGTGCCAGCAGCCGAGATTGGGACGGGAGGGAGCTGTTTTTT. The rearrangement joins TRBV5-4 to TRBJ2-2; either TRBD1 or TRBD2 may supply D (5 bases each). The V gene lost 4 bases and the J gene lost 9 bases, with 16 bases spanning the gap. Germline CDR1 is SGHNT and CDR2 is YYREEE (reference sequence). This CDR3 is built from 14 residues.

This clonotype was seen repeatedly, ten times or more. J is TRBJ2-5 and V is TRBV28; the match to TRBD1 covers 9 bases. The ends lost 7 bases at V and 8 bases at J; junction bases unmatched: 11. Germline V gives CDR1 MDHEN, CDR2 SYDVKM. CDR3 length equals 14 residues. Here the CDR3 DNA reads TGTGCCAGCACTACCGGGACAGGGTTTTTAACCCAGTACTTC. Protein product: CASTTGTGFLTQYF.

The chain couples TRBV25-1 to TRBJ1-1; D gene uncertain. CDR1 is MGHDK and CDR2 is SYGVNS in the germline V gene. This CDR3 region has 13 residues. The V gene lost 6 bases and the J gene lost 0 bases, with 8 bases spanning the gap. This CDR3 reads CASRVGVNTEAFF. CDR3 nucleotides: TGTGCCAGCAGGGTCGGAGTGAACACTGAAGCTTTCTTT.

This clonotype was seen a few times. The CDR3 DNA reads as TGTGCCAGCACCGACACCTCCGGGACAGGGGTCTCCTACGAGCAGTACTTC. Encoded protein: CASTDTSGTGVSYEQYF. This chain connects TRBV2 to TRBJ2-7, with TRBD1 identical over 10 bases. After removal of 7 bases from V and 0 bases from J, the junction contained 12 bases not matched to a gene. The germline gives CDR1 SNHLY, CDR2 FYNNEI. This CDR3 has 17 amino acids.